This TCR beta chain was retrieved from a study of blood T cell repertoires in COVID-19. Looking at the study overall: Some COVID-19 samples were acute and others convalescent; all came from the United States, Italy and Spain. T cells, B-cell-depleted T cells, or PBMCs provided the cDNA or gDNA that served as material.

For this clone: Other DNA sequences in the sample encode the same CDR3.

Germline V gene data show CDR1 as SGHRS and CDR2 as YFSETQ. The CDR3 has 13 amino acids. V trimming: 4 bases; J trimming: 5 bases; junction bases outside the gene matches: 4. In the source study's methods: Estimated nucleated cell counts came from reference gene primer amplification. Sequencing used immunoSEQ multiplex PCR; TCRdb keeps in-frame clones, though not all of them. V, J and clone size are those of that table, while D and trimming were read from the DNA. This table holds just under 350,000 clones, about nine tenths found once. Patients at the Seattle site were enrolled during active infection and followed longitudinally.

This chain joins TRBV5-1 and TRBJ2-7; 9 positions match TRBD1. Sequencing was performed on peripheral blood. The clonotype comes from an older woman with COVID-19, enrolled during active disease. CDR3 region: CASSPRTGDEQYF. CDR3 DNA sequence: TGCGCCAGCAGCCCGCGGACAGGGGACGAGCAGTACTTC. Full variable domain (remainder filled in from reference TRBV5-1 and TRBJ2-7): KAGVTQTPRYLIKTRGQQVTLSCSPISGHRSVSWYQQTPGQGLQFLFEYFSETQRNKGNFPGRFSGRQFSNSRSEMNVSTLELGDSALYLCASSPRTGDEQYFGPGTRLTVT.